Listed below are T cell receptor beta chains from one sample, sequenced in a study of radiation and T cells in renal cell carcinoma. Repertoires were generated with immunoSEQ multiplex PCR, while TCRdb's copy carries only in-frame clones and drops some. The repertoire holds about 78,000 clones, with about 88% as singletons. The sample here was blood, taken from a patient whose treatment included radiotherapy and nephrectomy. The receptors derive from a woman aged 70-85 years with renal cell carcinoma. Each CDR3 is given with its conserved first and last residue. The D gene is left open where the match is weak. Not every row has a clone size; where given, it reads once, few, many or a size class.

V	J	D	size	CDR3	DNA
TRBV5-1	TRBJ2-1	TRBD2	-	CASSLRAGGIEQFF	TGCGCCAGCAGCTTAAGGGCGGGGGGAATTGAGCAGTTCTTC
TRBV6-5	TRBJ1-4	TRBD1	-	CASSRTGGSEKLFF	TGTGCCAGCAGTAGGACAGGGGGGAGTGAAAAACTGTTTTTT
TRBV5-4	TRBJ2-5	TRBD2	once	CASTRTSGGVWETQYF	TGTGCCAGCACCCGAACTAGCGGGGGGGTTTGGGAGACCCAGTACTTC
TRBV19	TRBJ2-2	TRBD1	-	CASIPTGGTGELFF	TGTGCCAGTATCCCGACAGGGGGTACCGGGGAGCTGTTTTTT
TRBV11-3	TRBJ1-1	-	once	CASSLGIGTEAFF	TGTGCCAGCAGCTTAGGTATTGGCACTGAAGCTTTCTTT
TRBV27	TRBJ2-1	-	-	CASRAGNAGSSYNEQFF	TGTGCCAGCAGGGCGGGTAATGCGGGGAGCTCCTACAATGAGCAGTTCTTC
TRBV2	TRBJ1-6	-	-	CASRQNYNSPLHF	TGTGCCAGCCGACAGAACTATAATTCACCCCTCCACTTT
TRBV30	TRBJ1-2	-	-	CAWSVRATDGYTF	TGTGCCTGGAGTGTACGAGCCACGGATGGCTACACCTTC
TRBV7-3	TRBJ2-1	TRBD2	-	CASSPQAGGYNEQFF	TGTGCCAGCAGCCCCCAAGCGGGGGGGTACAATGAGCAGTTCTTC
TRBV7-2	TRBJ2-7	-	-	CASSLALDRLSYEQYF	TGTGCCAGCAGCTTAGCGCTGGACAGATTGAGTTACGAGCAGTACTTC
TRBV5-5	TRBJ1-2	-	-	CASSRGATERGYGYTF	TGTGCCAGCAGCCGGGGGGCCACGGAAAGGGGCTATGGCTACACCTTC
TRBV5-1	TRBJ1-1	-	-	CASSPRRDGMNTEAFF	TGCGCCAGCAGCCCGAGGCGCGACGGAATGAACACTGAAGCTTTCTTT
TRBV11-1	TRBJ2-7	TRBD1	once	CASSLGQGPWEQYF	TGTGCCAGCAGCTTGGGACAGGGACCTTGGGAGCAGTACTTC
TRBV21-1	TRBJ1-5	-	-	CASSPTGTGNQPQHF	TGTGCCAGCAGCCCTACCGGGACAGGCAATCAGCCCCAGCATTTT
TRBV5-5	TRBJ1-2	TRBD1	-	CASSLTGAYGYTF	TGTGCCAGCAGCCTAACAGGGGCCTATGGCTACACCTTC
TRBV5-5	TRBJ2-5	-	-	CASTRPEIQETQYF	TGTGCCAGCACCCGCCCTGAGATCCAAGAGACCCAGTACTTC
TRBV20-1	TRBJ2-3	-	-	CSADLTDTQYF	TGCAGTGCTGATTTGACAGATACGCAGTATTTT
TRBV6-1	TRBJ2-2	TRBD1	few	CASTADRGRGELFF	TGTGCCAGCACCGCGGACAGGGGGCGCGGGGAGCTGTTTTTT
TRBV28	TRBJ2-5	-	-	CASSLNRAGETQYF	TGTGCCAGCAGTTTGAATCGGGCCGGAGAGACCCAGTACTTC
TRBV7-3	TRBJ2-2	TRBD2	-	CASSLSLAGAGELFF	TGTGCCAGCAGCTTAAGCCTAGCGGGGGCCGGGGAGCTGTTTTTT
TRBV27	TRBJ1-2	-	-	CASSLSVGRDYTF	TGTGCCAGCAGTTTATCGGTAGGGAGGGACTACACCTTC
TRBV6-5	TRBJ2-5	-	-	CASSSLGRKETQYF	TGTGCCAGCAGTTCTCTAGGCAGGAAAGAGACCCAGTACTTC
TRBV5-1	TRBJ2-3	TRBD1	-	CASSGGTGRDTQYF	TGCGCCAGCAGTGGTGGGACAGGGCGGGATACGCAGTATTTT
TRBV19	TRBJ1-1	TRBD1	few	CASSMQGALNTEAFF	TGTGCCAGTAGTATGCAGGGGGCTTTGAACACTGAAGCTTTCTTT
TRBV5-4	TRBJ2-5	TRBD1	once	CASSLHPGTGTLQETQYF	TGTGCCAGCAGCCTACATCCAGGGACAGGGACTCTACAAGAGACCCAGTACTTC
TRBV10-3	TRBJ2-1	-	once	CATSEGSYNEQFF	TGTGCCACCTCTGAGGGCTCCTACAATGAGCAGTTCTTC
TRBV19	TRBJ1-6	-	-	CASNTLRDSPLHF	TGTGCCAGTAACACGCTCCGGGACTCACCCCTCCACTTT
TRBV9	TRBJ2-2	-	-	CASSVRHSNTGELFF	TGTGCCAGCAGCGTACGACACTCGAACACCGGGGAGCTGTTTTTT
TRBV19	TRBJ1-1	-	-	CAGSIDLSGGTEAFF	TGTGCCGGTAGTATAGATCTTTCGGGGGGCACTGAAGCTTTCTTT
TRBV7-2	TRBJ2-1	-	-	CASSPRGPASGEQFF	TGTGCCAGCAGCCCCCGGGGCCCCGCCTCCGGGGAGCAGTTCTTC
TRBV28	TRBJ1-4	-	-	CATRLTFNEKLFF	TGTGCCACCCGACTGACCTTTAATGAAAAACTGTTTTTT
TRBV27	TRBJ2-2	TRBD1	once	CASRSTGAGELFF	TGTGCCAGCCGATCGACAGGGGCGGGGGAGCTGTTTTTT
TRBV2	TRBJ2-2	-	-	CASSGAPGGELFF	TGTGCCAGCAGTGGGGCGCCCGGGGGGGAGCTGTTTTTT
TRBV4-2	TRBJ2-1	TRBD2	-	CASSQGLAGKYNEQFF	TGTGCCAGCAGCCAAGGACTAGCGGGGAAGTACAATGAGCAGTTCTTC
TRBV5-4	TRBJ1-5	TRBD1	-	CASSSGQNNQPQHF	TGTGCCAGCAGCTCGGGACAGAACAATCAGCCCCAGCATTTT
TRBV6-6	TRBJ1-2	-	-	CASIGARGHGYTF	TGTGCCAGCATCGGGGCCCGAGGGCATGGCTACACCTTC
TRBV4-1	TRBJ1-3	-	-	CASSQVSKLGNTIYF	TGCGCCAGCAGCCAAGTCTCTAAGCTGGGAAACACCATATATTTT
TRBV30	TRBJ2-1	-	-	CAWSVLNEQFF	TGTGCCTGGAGTGTGCTAAATGAGCAGTTCTTC
TRBV30	TRBJ1-2	-	-	CALKGYAYGYTF	TGTGCCTTGAAGGGGTATGCCTATGGCTACACCTTC
TRBV20-1	TRBJ2-7	-	-	CSARQSIEYF	TGCAGTGCTAGACAGTCTATAGAGTACTTC
TRBV28	TRBJ1-2	-	-	CASTRDNYGYTF	TGTGCCAGCACGCGGGACAACTATGGCTACACCTTC